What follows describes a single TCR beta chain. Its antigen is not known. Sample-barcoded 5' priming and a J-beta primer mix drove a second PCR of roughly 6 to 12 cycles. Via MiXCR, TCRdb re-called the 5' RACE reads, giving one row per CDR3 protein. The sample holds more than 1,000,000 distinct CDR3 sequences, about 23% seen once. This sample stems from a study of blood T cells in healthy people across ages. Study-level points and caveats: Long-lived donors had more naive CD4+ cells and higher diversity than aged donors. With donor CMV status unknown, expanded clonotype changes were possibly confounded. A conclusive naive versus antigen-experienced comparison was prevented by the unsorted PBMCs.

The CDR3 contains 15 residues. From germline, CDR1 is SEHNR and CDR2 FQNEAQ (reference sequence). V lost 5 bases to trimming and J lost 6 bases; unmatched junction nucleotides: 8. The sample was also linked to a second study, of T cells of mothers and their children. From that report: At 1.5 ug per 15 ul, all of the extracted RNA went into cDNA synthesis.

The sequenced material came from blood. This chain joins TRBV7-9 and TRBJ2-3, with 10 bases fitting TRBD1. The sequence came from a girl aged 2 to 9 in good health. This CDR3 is CASSTDRGVTDTQYF. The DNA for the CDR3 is TGTGCCAGCAGCACGGACAGGGGGGTAACGGATACGCAGTATTTT.